These 8 T cell receptor beta chains were sequenced from one sample in a study of cytomegalovirus exposure and HLA in healthy donors. Both 60 Vbeta primers and 13 Jbeta primers went into the PCR. The table came from immunoSEQ multiplex PCR; TCRdb's copy has only in-frame clones and leaves some out. The sample lists approximately 110,000 clones, around 69% occurring once. Sequencing input: PBMCs. These receptors were taken from a woman aged 40-49 years in good health and CMV-seropositive.

Written as DNA, the CDR3 is TGTGCCAGCAGCTTAAGAACTAGTACCGTAGATACGCAGTATTTT. The encoded protein is CASSLRTSTVDTQYF. This chain connects TRBV7-9 to TRBJ2-3, with D maybe TRBD2 (5 bases). The CDR3 length is 15 residues. V lost 2 bases to trimming and J lost 5 bases, with 14 bases between them. Germline-derived CDR1 and CDR2 are SEHNR and FQNEAQ (reference sequence).

This chain joins TRBV7-2 and TRBJ1-6; TRBD1 might be the D (6 bases). V lost 5 bases and J lost 7, with 15 bases in between. The CDR3 covers 15 residues. CDR1 SGHTA and CDR2 FQGNSA come from the germline V gene. In nucleotides, the CDR3 is TGTGCCAGCAGCACTACAGGACAGACAAATTCACCCCTCCACTTT. Translation gives CASSTTGQTNSPLHF.

The chain joins TRBV9 to TRBJ2-5, with D uncertain. There are 13 residues in the CDR3. V was clipped by 0 bases and J by 2 bases, with 5 bases between them. Germline V gives CDR1 SGDLS, CDR2 YYNGEE. CDR3 nucleotide sequence: TGTGCCAGCAGCGTAGCACAGCAAGAGACCCAGTACTTC. This gives the protein CASSVAQQETQYF.

V usage is TRBV2 and J usage is TRBJ1-2; 11 positions match TRBD1. CDR1 and CDR2 (germline): SNHLY, FYNNEI. Trimming cost V 4 bases and J 7 bases; bases outside gene matches: 5. The CDR3 runs to 14 residues. The CDR3 DNA reads as TGTGCCAGCAGTGGAGGACAGGGGGCGGGTGGCTACACCTTC. It encodes CASSGGQGAGGYTF.

The rearrangement links TRBV12-5 to TRBJ2-7; D possibly corresponds to TRBD2 (7 bases). The CDR3 length is 16 residues. V lost 4 bases, J lost 7 bases, and 23 bases lay in between. Germline V lookup: CDR1 LGHNT, CDR2 FRNRAP. The CDR3 DNA sequence: TGTGCTAGTGGTTCCCGGGGGGCTAGCGAGTTTGTAGAGCAGTACTTC. It yields the protein CASGSRGASEFVEQYF.

As to this clone: Different DNA sequences within this sample yield the same CDR3. CDR3 DNA: TGTGCCAGCAGCGTAGCTAGCACAGATACGCAGTATTTT. This encodes CASSVASTDTQYF. The rearrangement links TRBV9 to TRBJ2-3; no clear D. The CDR3 covers 13 residues. Between the trimmed V and J ends, which lost 0 bases and 0 bases, there was a span of 2 bases. Per the germline V gene, CDR1 is SGDLS and CDR2 is YYNGEE.

This sequence joins TRBV10-3 and TRBJ1-1; D is possibly TRBD1 (6 bases). V gave up 4 bases and J gave up 5 bases, with 11 bases separating them. This CDR3 spans 13 amino acids. The germline CDR1 and CDR2 sequences are ENHRY and SYGVKD. The CDR3 reads CAISGQEGTEAFF. DNA for the CDR3: TGTGCCATCAGTGGACAGGAAGGGACTGAAGCTTTCTTT.

The rearrangement links TRBV10-3 to TRBJ2-1; 9 bases are a match to TRBD2. Germline assignment: CDR1 ENHRY and CDR2 SYGVKD. The V segment lost 6 bases and the J segment 10 bases; nucleotides outside the gene matches: 7. The CDR3 length is 13 residues. CDR3: CAISQTSGSEQFF. The CDR3 DNA sequence: TGTGCCATCAGCCAGACTAGCGGTTCGGAGCAGTTCTTC.